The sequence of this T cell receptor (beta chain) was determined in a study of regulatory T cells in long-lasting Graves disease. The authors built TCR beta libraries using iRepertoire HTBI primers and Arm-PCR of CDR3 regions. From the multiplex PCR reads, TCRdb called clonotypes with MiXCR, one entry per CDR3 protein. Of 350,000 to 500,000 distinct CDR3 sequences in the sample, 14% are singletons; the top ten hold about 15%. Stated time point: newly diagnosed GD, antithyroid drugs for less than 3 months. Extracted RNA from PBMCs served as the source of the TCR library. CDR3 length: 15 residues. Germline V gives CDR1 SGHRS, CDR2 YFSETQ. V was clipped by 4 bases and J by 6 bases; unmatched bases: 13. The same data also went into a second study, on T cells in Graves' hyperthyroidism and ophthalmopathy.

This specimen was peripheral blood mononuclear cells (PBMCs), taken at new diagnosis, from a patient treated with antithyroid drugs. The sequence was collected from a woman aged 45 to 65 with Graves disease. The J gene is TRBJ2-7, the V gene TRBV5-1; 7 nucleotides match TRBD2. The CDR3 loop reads CASSQTGTTNGEQYF. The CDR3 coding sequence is TGCGCCAGCAGCCAAACCGGGACTACGAACGGCGAGCAGTACTTC. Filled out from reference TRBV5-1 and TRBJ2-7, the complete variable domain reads KAGVTQTPRYLIKTRGQQVTLSCSPISGHRSVSWYQQTPGQGLQFLFEYFSETQRNKGNFPGRFSGRQFSNSRSEMNVSTLELGDSALYLCASSQTGTTNGEQYFGPGTRLTVT.